The present TCR beta chain was sequenced within a study of CD8 T cells in Susac syndrome (dated by TCRdb to between 2017 and 2020). Broadly, across the study: Whether CD8+ T cell activation and differentiation in Susac syndrome was antigen driven was tested using repertoire sequencing. Clonality of the CD8+ T cell repertoire was compared between over 10 healthy donors, about 14 Susac syndrome patients and about 15 multiple sclerosis patients.

RNA was extracted using the RNeasy kit, and about 0.5 to 1 microgram was reverse transcribed with random hexamers. TCR beta CDR3 regions were amplified with the immunoSEQ multiplex PCR assay covering 54 Vbeta and 13 Jbeta segments. PCR amplification bias was corrected by using a synthetic template baseline for primer optimization and computational correction. In the authors' own workflow: Reads were annotated to V, D and J genes according to IMGT and were analyzed with immunoSEQ Analyzer, with only productive sequences retained. Clonality was computed as one minus Shannon entropy normalized by log2 of the number of productive unique sequences. For each patient and control, public and private clones were evaluated within the 100 most prevalent clones. A clone was defined as Susac-specific if it was absent from the healthy and MS cohorts, from about 1,100 published viral clones and from other ImmuneACCESS disease sequences. TCRdb applied fastp at Q25 and MiXCR to the public reads, then kept only in-frame beta chains. Rows with a matching CDR3 protein are joined into one entry that keeps the most common DNA and genes. TCRdb's processing, not the study's, gives the V and J calls here. Counted in this sample were 65,000 to 90,000 distinct CDR3 sequences; less than 95% of them appeared once. The ten largest clones capture 0.3% to 0.45% of the sample.

High-throughput TCR beta sequencing profiled peripheral blood CD8+ and CD4+ T cells from healthy donors, Susac syndrome patients and multiple sclerosis patients. The multiple sclerosis controls were treatment-naive patients who had stable or active relapsing-remitting disease and met the revised McDonald criteria. CD8+ TEMRA cells were enriched by FACS, while bulk CD8+ and CD4+ T cells were purified by magnetic negative isolation. Blood was drawn into EDTA tubes, processed within 24 hours, and PBMCs were isolated by density gradient centrifugation. PBMCs intended for TCR sequencing were frozen in liquid nitrogen and were later thawed in a 37 degrees C water bath. Purity of sorted or isolated CD4+, CD8+ and CD8+ TEMRA cells was at least 90%. Comment on this clonotype: Its specific antigen is unknown. Base qualities are not provided; no much larger clone lies one nucleotide away.

For CDR1 and CDR2, the germline V gene (reference sequence) lists SEHNR and FQNEAQ. Taken from cysteine to phenylalanine, the CDR3 has 14 residues. CDR3 DNA is the only sequence kept; it has 42 bases, read in frame from the first base. V lost 5 bases and J lost 3 bases, and the count of bases not matched to a germline gene is 5. What the authors observed across the whole study: The study acknowledged that relatively few individuals were included in the TCR sequencing and HLA analysis.

The origin of this receptor is a human donor with multiple sclerosis. The specimen sequenced was CD8+ T cells from PBMCs. The chain links TRBV7-9 with TRBJ2-7, and 9 junctional nucleotides match TRBD1. The sequenced DNA is TGTGCCAGCAGCCCGACGGGACAGGGCTACGAGCAGTACTTC. Translated, this is CASSPTGQGYEQYF.